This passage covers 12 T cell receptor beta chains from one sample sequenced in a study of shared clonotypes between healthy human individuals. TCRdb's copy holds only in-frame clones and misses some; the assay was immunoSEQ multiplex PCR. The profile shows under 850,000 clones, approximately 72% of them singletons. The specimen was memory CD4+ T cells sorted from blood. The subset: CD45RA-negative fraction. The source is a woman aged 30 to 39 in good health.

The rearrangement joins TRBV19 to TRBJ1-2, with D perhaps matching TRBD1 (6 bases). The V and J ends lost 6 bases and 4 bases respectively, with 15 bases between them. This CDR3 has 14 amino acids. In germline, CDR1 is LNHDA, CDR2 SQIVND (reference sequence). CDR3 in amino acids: CASRGGSLVYGYTF. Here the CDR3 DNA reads TGTGCCAGTAGAGGGGGATCCCTCGTCTATGGCTACACCTTC.

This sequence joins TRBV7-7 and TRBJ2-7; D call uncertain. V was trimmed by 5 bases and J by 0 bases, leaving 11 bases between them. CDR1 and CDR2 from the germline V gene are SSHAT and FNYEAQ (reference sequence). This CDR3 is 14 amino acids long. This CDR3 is CASSPRTGSYEQYF. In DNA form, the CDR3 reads TGTGCCAGCAGCCCCCGGACGGGCTCCTACGAGCAGTACTTC.

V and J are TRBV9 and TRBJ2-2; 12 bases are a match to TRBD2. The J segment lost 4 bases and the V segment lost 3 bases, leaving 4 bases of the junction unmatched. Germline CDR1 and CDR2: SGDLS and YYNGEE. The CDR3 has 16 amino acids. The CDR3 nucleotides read TGTGCCAGCAGCGCTAGCGGGAGGGCCGGCACCGGGGAGCTGTTTTTT. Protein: CASSASGRAGTGELFF.

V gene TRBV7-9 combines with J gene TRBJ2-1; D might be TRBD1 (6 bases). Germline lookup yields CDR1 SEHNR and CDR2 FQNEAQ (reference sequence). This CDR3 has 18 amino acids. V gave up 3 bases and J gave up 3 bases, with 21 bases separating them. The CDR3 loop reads CASSLKQDSWTFYNEQFF. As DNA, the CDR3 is TGTGCCAGCAGCTTGAAACAGGACAGCTGGACCTTCTACAATGAGCAGTTCTTC.

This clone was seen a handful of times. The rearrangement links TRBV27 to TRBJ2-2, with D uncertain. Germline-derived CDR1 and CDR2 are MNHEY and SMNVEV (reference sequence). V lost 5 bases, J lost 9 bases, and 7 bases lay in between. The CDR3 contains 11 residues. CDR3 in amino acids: CASSRGRELFF. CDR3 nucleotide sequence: TGTGCCAGCAGTCGAGGAAGGGAGCTGTTTTTT.

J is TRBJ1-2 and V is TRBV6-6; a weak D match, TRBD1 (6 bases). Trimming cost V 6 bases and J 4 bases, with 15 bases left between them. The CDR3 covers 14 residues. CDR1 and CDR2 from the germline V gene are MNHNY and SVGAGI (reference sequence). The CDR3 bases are TGTGCCAGCAGCCAAGGGGGAGACACCTATGGCTACACCTTC. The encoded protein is CASSQGGDTYGYTF.

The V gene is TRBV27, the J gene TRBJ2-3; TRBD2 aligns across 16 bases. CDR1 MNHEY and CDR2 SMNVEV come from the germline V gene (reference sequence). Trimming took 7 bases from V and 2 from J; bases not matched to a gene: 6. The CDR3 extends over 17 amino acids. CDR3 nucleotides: TGTGCCAGCACCGGGACTAGCGGGAGGGCCTCCACAGATACGCAGTATTTT. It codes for CASTGTSGRASTDTQYF.

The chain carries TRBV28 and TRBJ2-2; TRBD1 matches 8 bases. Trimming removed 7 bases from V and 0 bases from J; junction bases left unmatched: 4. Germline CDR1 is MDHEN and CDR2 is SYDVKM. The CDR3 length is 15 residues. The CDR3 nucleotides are TGTGCCAGCACGACAGGGGCCACGAACACCGGGGAGCTGTTTTTT. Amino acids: CASTTGATNTGELFF.

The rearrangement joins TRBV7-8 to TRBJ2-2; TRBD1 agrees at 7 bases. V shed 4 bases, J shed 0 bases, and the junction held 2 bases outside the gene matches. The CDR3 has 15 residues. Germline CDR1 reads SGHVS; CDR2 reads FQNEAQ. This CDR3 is CASSSTGANTGELFF. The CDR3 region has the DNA TGTGCCAGCAGCTCAACAGGGGCGAACACCGGGGAGCTGTTTTTT.

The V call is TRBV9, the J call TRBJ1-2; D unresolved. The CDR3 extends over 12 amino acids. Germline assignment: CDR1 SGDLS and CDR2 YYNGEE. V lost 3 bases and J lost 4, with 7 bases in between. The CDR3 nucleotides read TGTGCCAGCAGCGCTAACGTCTATGGCTACACCTTC. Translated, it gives CASSANVYGYTF.

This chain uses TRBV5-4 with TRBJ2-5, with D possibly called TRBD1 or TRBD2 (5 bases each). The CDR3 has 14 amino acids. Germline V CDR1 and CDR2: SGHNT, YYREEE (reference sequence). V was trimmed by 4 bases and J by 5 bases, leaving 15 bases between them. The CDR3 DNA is TGTGCCAGCAGCCTCAGGGTTAGCGTGGAGACCCAGTACTTC. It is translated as CASSLRVSVETQYF.

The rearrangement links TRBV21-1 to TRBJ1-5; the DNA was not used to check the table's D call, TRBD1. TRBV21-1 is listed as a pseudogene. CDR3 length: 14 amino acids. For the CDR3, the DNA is TGTGCCAGCAGCAAAAATAGGGGCCGTCAGCCCCAGCATTTT. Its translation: CASSKNRGRQPQHF.